Below, one T cell receptor (beta chain) is given with its context. The PCR used 60 Vbeta and 13 Jbeta primers. TCRdb's table, derived via immunoSEQ multiplex PCR, lists solely in-frame clones and lacks some. The sample carries under 200,000 clones, around 79% recorded once. These data are taken from a study of cytomegalovirus exposure and HLA in healthy donors. The CDR3 extends over 14 amino acids. V lost 4 bases to trimming and J lost 7 bases; unmatched junction nucleotides: 6. Germline assignment: CDR1 SSHAT and CDR2 FNYEAQ (reference sequence). Sequenced sample: PBMCs. The chain is built from TRBV7-7 and TRBJ2-1, with 8 bases that match TRBD2. The clonotype was recovered from a woman in her 40s in good health and CMV-seropositive. The DNA for the CDR3 is TGTGCCAGCAGCTCCGGGGGGGCCGGGAATGAGCAGTTCTTC. Translation: CASSSGGAGNEQFF.